One sample yielded the 4 T cell receptor beta chains listed below, sequenced in a study of T cell responses to AZD1222 COVID-19 vaccine. Clones were sequenced by immunoSEQ multiplex PCR, and TCRdb holds only the in-frame ones, with some missing. The repertoire holds about 81,000 clones, with about 90% as singletons. The source was peripheral blood, collected 28 days after the second AZD1222 dose. These receptors were collected from an adult who received the AZD1222 COVID-19 vaccine.

The V and J genes are TRBV2 and TRBJ2-2; D might be TRBD2 (5 bases). Germline V gene sequence: CDR1 SNHLY, CDR2 FYNNEI. This CDR3 spans 14 amino acids. The ends were cut back, 6 bases at V and 1 base at J, with 9 bases in the middle. CDR3 bases: TGTGCCAGCAGACGGGATAAGAACACCGGGGAGCTGTTTTTT. Its translation: CASRRDKNTGELFF.

V usage is TRBV13 and J usage is TRBJ2-1; 9 bases map to TRBD2. After removal of 2 bases from V and 4 bases from J, the junction contained 6 bases not matched to a gene. Germline CDR1 reads PRHDT; CDR2 reads FYEKMQ (reference sequence). The CDR3 has 16 residues. CDR3 sequence reads: CASSLMRGGGYNEQFF. In DNA, the CDR3 is TGTGCCAGCAGCTTAATGCGGGGGGGCGGGTACAATGAGCAGTTCTTC.

The V gene is TRBV3-1 (or the pseudogene TRBV3-2), the J gene TRBJ2-1; no reliable D call. Looked up from germline, CDR1 is LGHDT and CDR2 is YNNKEL (reference sequence). The CDR3 consists of 13 residues. V was shortened by 3 bases and J by 3 bases, with 6 bases between the two germline ends. Here the CDR3 reads CASSQWGYNEQFF. DNA of the CDR3: TGTGCCAGCAGCCAGTGGGGCTACAATGAGCAGTTCTTC.

This clone was counted a single time. The chain recombines TRBV6-1 with TRBJ2-2, with 9 nucleotides matching TRBD2. The CDR3 has 15 amino acids. From germline, CDR1 is MNHNS and CDR2 SASEGT. Unmatched junction bases numbered 4, after V lost 2 bases and J lost 6 bases. CDR3 DNA: TGTGCCAGCAGTGAAATACGCGGGGGGGCCGGGGAGCTGTTTTTT. Protein product: CASSEIRGGAGELFF.